This T cell receptor (beta chain) is drawn from a study of beta chain features in type 1 diabetes. General study points: The study found moderately but significantly shorter TCRB CDR3s in all four CD4+ subsets of Type 1 diabetes patients. The study notes PCR might favor shorter templates equally in patients and controls.

On average, the one heparinised blood draw given by each donor was 90 to 150 mL. Via the markers CD45RO/CCR7/CD25/CD127/CD95/CD27, stem cell-like memory, regulatory, central memory and naive CD4+ cells were sorted. Remarks on this clone: No antigen is known for it.

This CDR3 contains 14 residues. Germline-derived CDR1 and CDR2 are SEHNR and FQNEAQ (reference sequence). V shed 3 bases, J shed 8 bases, and the junction held 5 bases outside the gene matches. Every isolated RNA sample was fully reverse transcribed, so sequencing captured expressed TCRB transcripts. Sequencing of naive, central memory and regulatory T cell samples gave an average of around 3.8 million reads. Measured with immunoSEQ multiplex PCR; TCRdb has only the in-frame clones, and not every one. Among under 350,000 clones, 24% were seen once, and the ten largest hold around 0.012%. The TCR originated in a woman younger than 45 with type 1 diabetes. The chain uses TRBV7-9 and TRBJ2-4, with 9 nucleotides matching TRBD1. The sequenced sample consisted of naive CD4+ T cells from blood. The CDR3 reads CASSFGTGSDIQYF. As DNA, the CDR3 is TGTGCCAGCAGCTTCGGGACAGGGTCCGACATTCAGTACTTC.